This T cell receptor beta chain is from a study of Tregs in tolerant kidney transplant recipients. Data came from immunoSEQ multiplex PCR; TCRdb stores just in-frame clones and leaves some out. The data show some 62,000 clones, roughly 98% seen once. The input for sequencing was Tregs from blood, taken before the transplant. The source is a human donor who received a combined kidney and bone marrow transplant.

This CDR3 reads CSATGGTEQYF. DNA of the CDR3: TGCAGTGCTACGGGCGGGACCGAGCAGTACTTC. The chain employs TRBV20-1 and TRBJ2-7, with D possibly TRBD2 on 6 matching bases. The germline V gene has CDR1 DFQATT and CDR2 SNEGSKA (reference sequence). The CDR3 spans 11 residues. Trimming left V 4 bases short and J 6 bases short, with 10 bases between.